Presented here are 25 T cell receptor beta chains from one specimen sequenced in a study of OX40 agonist ivuxolimab in advanced cancers. The method was immunoSEQ multiplex PCR; TCRdb's version includes in-frame clones alone and lacks a portion of them. This table has tens of thousands of clones, roughly 86% appearing once. This specimen was CD4+ or CD8+ T cells sorted from blood, taken in a trial of the OX40 agonist ivuxolimab. Receptors originate from an adult with an advanced solid tumor such as melanoma, head and neck, liver or kidney cancer.

The rearrangement joins TRBV7-6 to TRBJ2-1; D is unresolved. Germline values: CDR1 SGHVS, CDR2 FNYEAQ. V was trimmed by 2 bases and J by 8 bases, leaving 10 bases between them. The CDR3 runs to 13 residues. CDR3 region: CASSLIPGDEQFF. CDR3 bases: TGTGCCAGCAGCTTAATCCCGGGCGATGAGCAGTTCTTC.

The rearrangement joins TRBV5-1 to TRBJ1-4; TRBD1 is a possible D gene (6 bases). V was clipped by 1 base and J by 0 bases, with 13 bases between them. CDR3 length: 17 residues. CDR1 and CDR2 (germline): SGHRS, YFSETQ. CDR3 DNA sequence: TGCGCCAGCAGCTTGCGGACAGCCTACTCAACTAATGAAAAACTGTTTTTT. Its translation is CASSLRTAYSTNEKLFF.

The chain carries TRBV5-3 and TRBJ1-2; D is uncertain. TRBV5-3 is filed as an ORF, its function uncertain. V lost 7 bases and J lost 3, with 4 bases in between. The CDR3 sequence is 10 residues long. This CDR3 is CARVDYGYTF. The CDR3 DNA follows: TGTGCCAGAGTAGACTATGGCTACACCTTC.

Written as DNA, the CDR3 is TGTGCCAGCAGGCCTTCCAGAGCCACCTTGTGGGGCTACACCTTC. The encoded protein is CASRPSRATLWGYTF. This chain connects TRBV5-4 to TRBJ1-2; D remains ambiguous. This CDR3 contains 15 residues. V was trimmed by 5 bases and J by 8 bases, leaving 22 bases between them. The germline V gene has CDR1 SGHNT and CDR2 YYREEE (reference sequence).

The chain has TRBV18 and TRBJ2-5; D ambiguous. V was shortened by 2 bases and J by 5 bases, with 12 bases between the two germline ends. This CDR3 contains 14 residues. Germline CDR1 is KGHSH and CDR2 is LQKENI. CDR3 region: CASSPGTFGETQYF. The CDR3 nucleotides read TGTGCCAGCTCACCAGGAACATTCGGGGAGACCCAGTACTTC.

This clone was seen once. The chain combines TRBV18 with TRBJ1-2, with 7 nucleotides matching TRBD1. The CDR3 spans 15 residues. Germline assignment: CDR1 KGHSH and CDR2 LQKENI. The V segment lost 1 base and the J segment 4 bases; nucleotides outside the gene matches: 6. CDR3 loop: CASSPLGTEGYGYTF. The CDR3 DNA sequence: TGTGCCAGCTCACCACTGGGGACAGAAGGCTATGGCTACACCTTC.

On this clone: The junction shows a germline mismatch at one end, possibly a read error. This chain joins TRBV6-1 and TRBJ1-4; unclear D gene. Per germline, CDR1 MNHNS and CDR2 SASEGT. The CDR3 length is 14 residues. The CDR3 loop reads CASRDPERNGKLFF. In nucleotides, the CDR3 is TGTGCCAGCAGGGACCCCGAGAGGAATGGAAAACTGTTTTTT.

The V call is TRBV6-1, the J call TRBJ2-7; D ambiguous. The CDR3 totals 12 residues. V was shortened by 11 bases and J by 0 bases, with 11 bases between the two germline ends. The V gene's germline CDR1 is MNHNS and CDR2 SASEGT. DNA for the CDR3: TGTGCCTCACGACGTGACTCCTACGAGCAGTACTTC. This codes for CASRRDSYEQYF.

The chain joins TRBV7-3 to TRBJ1-1; D unclear. This CDR3 has 12 residues. From germline, CDR1 is SGHTA and CDR2 FQGTGA. The V end lost 1 base, the J end lost 7 bases, and 7 bases lay between the germline ends. DNA for the CDR3: TGTGCCAGCAGCTTAAAGAGGTTTGAAGCTTTCTTT. Translation gives CASSLKRFEAFF.

V and J are TRBV12-5 and TRBJ2-5, with a weak D call TRBD2 (6 bases). Germline-derived CDR1 and CDR2 are LGHNT and FRNRAP. This CDR3 is built from 16 residues. With 6 bases removed from V and 2 bases from J, the gap between germline ends came to 19 bases. The DNA of the CDR3 is TGTGCTAGTGGGACGGGGGTGGCGGGGAGACAAGAGACCCAGTACTTC. This translates into CASGTGVAGRQETQYF.

This clone has more than one count but fewer than ten. This sequence joins TRBV7-9 and TRBJ1-4; D is undetermined. This CDR3 is 12 amino acids long. V was pared by 5 bases and J by 12 bases, with 13 bases between. Germline V gene sequence: CDR1 SEHNR, CDR2 FQNEAQ (reference sequence). The CDR3: CASSRQSEQLFF. The CDR3 bases are TGTGCCAGCAGCCGTCAGTCGGAACAACTGTTTTTT.

This chain joins TRBV11-2 and TRBJ2-2; TRBD1 matches 10 bases. The CDR3 spans 16 residues. Germline V CDR1 and CDR2: SGHAT, FQNNGV. The V gene end was trimmed by 5 bases and the J gene end by 1 base; junction bases not matched to a gene: 4. Here the CDR3 reads CASSLWTGGNTGELFF. Written as DNA, the CDR3 is TGTGCCAGCAGCCTCTGGACAGGGGGGAACACCGGGGAGCTGTTTTTT.

This clone has just one count. The rearrangement uses TRBV5-1 and TRBJ2-1, with 10 nucleotides matching TRBD2. The germline V gene encodes CDR1 SGHRS and CDR2 YFSETQ. V shed 2 bases and J 10 bases; nucleotides not matched to a gene: 9. This CDR3 is built from 15 residues. CDR3 nucleotide sequence: TGCGCCAGCAGCTTCCTAGCGGGGGTTTCTGAGGAGCAGTTCTTC. Translation gives CASSFLAGVSEEQFF.

This clone showed up just a few times. The chain employs TRBV6-5 and TRBJ1-2; D is ambiguous. CDR1 is MNHEY and CDR2 is SVGAGI in the germline V gene. V lost 6 bases and J lost 4, with 15 bases in between. This CDR3 contains 14 residues. CDR3: CASRPIGGPYGYTF. The CDR3 DNA reads as TGTGCCAGCAGGCCTATCGGCGGACCCTATGGCTACACCTTC.

This rearrangement joins TRBV5-1 to TRBJ2-5, with TRBD2 as a possible D gene (5 bases). The germline gives CDR1 SGHRS, CDR2 YFSETQ. With 4 bases removed from V and 3 bases from J, the gap between germline ends came to 19 bases. The CDR3 sequence is 16 residues long. The CDR3 loop reads CASSDGSQRYKETQYF. The CDR3 DNA follows: TGCGCCAGCAGCGACGGGTCACAGCGGTACAAAGAGACCCAGTACTTC. Complete variable domain (other parts from reference TRBV5-1 and TRBJ2-5): KAGVTQTPRYLIKTRGQQVTLSCSPISGHRSVSWYQQTPGQGLQFLFEYFSETQRNKGNFPGRFSGRQFSNSRSEMNVSTLELGDSALYLCASSDGSQRYKETQYFGPGTRLLVL.

The chain employs TRBV6-1 and TRBJ2-3; 8 bases agree with TRBD2. V dropped 7 bases and J dropped 6; count of bases not matched to a gene: 12. Germline loops: CDR1 MNHNS, CDR2 SASEGT. The CDR3 is 15 residues long. The CDR3 loop reads CASTPSPGGPDTQYF. As DNA, the CDR3 is TGTGCCAGCACCCCTTCTCCGGGGGGGCCCGATACGCAGTATTTT.

The chain carries TRBV19 and TRBJ2-7, with 7 bases that match TRBD1. Germline-derived CDR1 and CDR2 are LNHDA and SQIVND (reference sequence). Trimming removed 5 bases from V and 2 bases from J; junction bases left unmatched: 3. The CDR3 consists of 13 residues. CDR3 loop: CASSRTGTYEQYF. The CDR3 DNA is TGTGCCAGTAGTCGGACAGGAACCTACGAGCAGTACTTC.

V is TRBV4-1 and J is TRBJ2-3; D not certain. V was trimmed by 1 base and J by 2 bases, leaving 13 bases between them. CDR3 length: 16 residues. CDR1 and CDR2 from the germline V gene are MGHRA and YSYEKL. The CDR3 sequence: CASSQVDMGFTDTQYF. In DNA form, the CDR3 reads TGCGCCAGCAGCCAAGTTGACATGGGGTTCACAGATACGCAGTATTTT.

The CDR3 DNA reads as TGTGCCAGCAGCTTAACGGTGGGCACTGAAGCTTTCTTT. Protein: CASSLTVGTEAFF. The J gene is TRBJ1-1, the V gene TRBV7-2; no clear D gene. The length of the CDR3 is 13 residues. Germline V gene lookup returns CDR1 SGHTA and CDR2 FQGNSA. Trimming left V 2 bases short and J 4 bases short, with 8 bases between. The full variable domain, in which reference TRBV7-2 and TRBJ1-1 provide the parts outside the CDR3, is GAGVSQSPSNKVTEKGKDVELRCDPISGHTALYWYRQSLGQGLEFLIYFQGNSAPDKSGLPSDRFSAERTGGSVSTLTIQRTQQEDSAVYLCASSLTVGTEAFFGQGTRLTVV.

This clone occurred a few times. The chain is built from TRBV28 and TRBJ1-2; D gene unclear. The V end was cut by 3 bases, the J end by 6 bases, with 11 bases between. The CDR3 spans 13 residues. Germline-derived CDR1 and CDR2 are MDHEN and SYDVKM. The CDR3 sequence is CASSLYVVDGYTF. The CDR3 DNA reads as TGTGCCAGCAGTTTGTATGTAGTAGATGGCTACACCTTC.

The chain links TRBV5-5 to TRBJ1-2; 7 bases agree with TRBD1. Germline V gives CDR1 SGHKS, CDR2 YYEKEE (reference sequence). The CDR3 contains 15 residues. The J segment lost 6 bases and the V segment lost 3 bases, leaving 11 bases of the junction unmatched. Here the CDR3 reads CASSSPPGGIHGYTF. The DNA for the CDR3 is TGTGCCAGCAGCTCCCCGCCAGGGGGGATCCATGGCTACACCTTC.

The chain uses TRBV10-3 and TRBJ1-1, with unresolved D. In germline, CDR1 is ENHRY, CDR2 SYGVKD. The ends were cut back, 1 base at V and 1 base at J, with 7 bases in the middle. The CDR3 spans 14 residues. DNA of the CDR3: TGTGCCATCAGTGAGTTAGGAACGAACACTGAAGCTTTCTTT. Translating gives CAISELGTNTEAFF.

The gene calls are TRBV5-4 and TRBJ1-6; 11 positions match TRBD1. V gave up 2 bases and J gave up 9 bases; unmatched junction bases: 4. The germline CDR1 and CDR2 sequences are SGHNT and YYREEE (reference sequence). The CDR3 has 15 amino acids. The CDR3 is CASSLAGTGGSPLHF. For the CDR3, the DNA is TGTGCCAGCAGCTTAGCCGGGACAGGGGGTTCACCCCTCCACTTT.

The rearrangement uses TRBV5-1 and TRBJ2-5, with 7 positions matching TRBD1. The CDR3 has 12 residues. J lost 3 bases, V lost 4 bases, and 0 bases had no gene match. From germline, CDR1 is SGHRS and CDR2 YFSETQ. Written as DNA, the CDR3 is TGCGCCAGCAGCACAGGGGAAGAGACCCAGTACTTC. Translating gives CASSTGEETQYF.

The V and J genes are TRBV7-3 and TRBJ1-6; no definite D call. Germline assignment: CDR1 SGHTA and CDR2 FQGTGA. With 0 bases removed from V and 10 bases from J, the gap between germline ends came to 10 bases. The CDR3 has 14 amino acids. CDR3 nucleotide sequence: TGTGCCAGCAGCTTAACCCCCCTAGGGTCACCCCTCCACTTT. The encoded protein is CASSLTPLGSPLHF.